A single sample is the source of the 26 T cell receptor beta chains below, sequenced in a study of OX40 agonist ivuxolimab in advanced cancers. Profiled with immunoSEQ multiplex PCR; TCRdb holds only in-frame clones, not every one. The sample gives tens of thousands of clones, about 88% of which show up once; 0.3% to 0.4% is in the top ten. The specimen comprised CD4+ or CD8+ T cells sorted from blood, sampled in a trial of the OX40 agonist ivuxolimab. Receptors originate from an adult with an advanced solid tumor such as melanoma, head and neck, liver or kidney cancer.

The chain carries TRBV6-5 and TRBJ2-7, with D possibly TRBD1 on 6 matching bases. Trimming stripped 5 bases from V and 2 bases from J, with 13 bases between. The germline V gene encodes CDR1 MNHEY and CDR2 SVGAGI. The CDR3 consists of 14 residues. CDR3 protein: CASSIRQATYEQYF. The CDR3, as DNA: TGTGCCAGCAGTATACGACAGGCGACCTACGAGCAGTACTTC.

The chain joins TRBV5-4 to TRBJ2-7, with 15 bases fitting TRBD2. V lost 4 bases to trimming and J lost 3 bases; unmatched junction nucleotides: 8. This CDR3 contains 17 residues. Germline V gene lookup returns CDR1 SGHNT and CDR2 YYREEE (reference sequence). Here the CDR3 reads CASSAGTSGGSYYEQYF. CDR3 DNA: TGTGCCAGCAGCGCCGGGACTAGCGGGGGGTCCTACTACGAGCAGTACTTC.

Here the CDR3 reads CASGTTAKNIQYF. The CDR3 DNA reads as TGTGCCAGCGGGACCACAGCCAAAAACATTCAGTACTTC. The genes are TRBV6-1 and TRBJ2-4, with D possibly called TRBD1 or TRBD2 (5 bases each). Germline lookup yields CDR1 MNHNS and CDR2 SASEGT. V lost 8 bases and J lost 0, with 8 bases in between. The CDR3 length is 13 residues.

This clone was recorded only once. V gene TRBV7-2 combines with J gene TRBJ2-5; 9 nucleotides agree with TRBD2. Losses at the gene ends were 4 bases for V and 7 bases for J; bases not matched to a gene: 1. Looked up from germline, CDR1 is SGHTA and CDR2 is FQGNSA. The CDR3 totals 12 residues. CDR3 coding DNA: TGTGCCAGCAGCTCAGCGGGGGGGACCCAGTACTTC. As protein: CASSSAGGTQYF.

CDR3 loop: CASSPSSGGAEKLFF. In DNA, the CDR3 is TGTGCCAGCAGCCCCTCATCCGGGGGCGCCGAAAAACTGTTTTTT. The V call is TRBV7-2, the J call TRBJ1-4; D might be TRBD1 (6 bases). Per germline, CDR1 SGHTA and CDR2 FQGNSA. The CDR3 contains 15 residues. Trimming pared 5 bases from V and 8 bases from J, leaving 18 bases between.

This clone appeared once. This chain uses TRBV10-3 with TRBJ2-1; D might be TRBD2 (6 bases). CDR1 and CDR2 from the germline V gene are ENHRY and SYGVKD. V lost 3 bases and J lost 8, with 20 bases in between. This CDR3 comprises 16 residues. The CDR3 sequence is CAISDRPGGVIHEQFF. The CDR3 DNA is TGTGCCATCAGTGATCGACCCGGAGGGGTGATCCATGAGCAGTTCTTC.

V usage is TRBV6-8 and J usage is TRBJ2-3, with 10 bases aligning to TRBD2. Trimming cost V 6 bases and J 0 bases; bases outside gene matches: 15. This CDR3 comprises 19 residues. Germline assignment: CDR1 MNHGY and CDR2 SAAAGT. DNA for the CDR3: TGTGCCAGCAGGGTCCCAGCGGGAGGGGTACTTTCTAGCACAGATACGCAGTATTTT. Translating it yields CASRVPAGGVLSSTDTQYF.

The chain joins TRBV7-9 to TRBJ1-4, with 7 bases matching TRBD1. CDR1 is SEHNR, CDR2 FQNEAQ, per germline (reference sequence). CDR3 length: 14 amino acids. V lost 5 bases and J lost 7; bases outside the gene matches: 7. CDR3 sequence reads: CASSHGTDFEKLFF. The CDR3 DNA follows: TGTGCCAGCAGCCACGGGACAGATTTTGAAAAACTGTTTTTT.

The chain links TRBV7-9 to TRBJ2-7; either TRBD1 or TRBD2 may supply D (5 bases each). Germline values: CDR1 SEHNR, CDR2 FQNEAQ (reference sequence). This CDR3 has 15 amino acids. V was trimmed by 0 bases and J by 3 bases, leaving 12 bases between them. DNA for the CDR3: TGTGCCAGCAGCTTAGCGCAGGGAGAGGACTACGAGCAGTACTTC. Translation: CASSLAQGEDYEQYF.

The rearrangement links TRBV5-1 to TRBJ2-3, with a possible D match to TRBD1 (6 bases). Germline V gives CDR1 SGHRS, CDR2 YFSETQ. This CDR3 is built from 14 residues. Trimming removed 1 base from V and 0 bases from J, with 6 bases in between. This CDR3 reads CASSLTGSTDTQYF. The CDR3 nucleotides read TGCGCCAGCAGCTTGACAGGGAGCACAGATACGCAGTATTTT.

This sequence joins TRBV11-2 and TRBJ1-1; TRBD1 agrees at 10 bases. J gave up 4 bases and V 5 bases, and 4 bases lay outside the gene matches. Germline CDR1 and CDR2: SGHAT and FQNNGV. The CDR3 extends over 14 amino acids. CDR3: CASSPDRGSTEAFF. DNA for the CDR3: TGTGCCAGCAGCCCGGACAGGGGGTCCACTGAAGCTTTCTTT. The entire variable domain, with the rest obtained from reference TRBV11-2 and TRBJ1-1, is as follows: EAGVAQSPRYKIIEKRQSVAFWCNPISGHATLYWYQQILGQGPKLLIQFQNNGVVDDSQLPKDRFSAERLKGVDSTLKIQPAKLEDSAVYLCASSPDRGSTEAFFGQGTRLTVV.

The chain uses TRBV4-3 and TRBJ1-2; D gene ambiguous. Germline V CDR1 and CDR2: LGHNA, YSLEER. The V gene lost 0 bases and the J gene lost 11 bases, with 16 bases spanning the gap. CDR3 length equals 14 residues. CDR3 sequence (DNA): TGCGCCAGCAGCCAAGACCTTGCACCCGGGATATACACCTTC. It encodes CASSQDLAPGIYTF.

The V call is TRBV28, the J call TRBJ1-2; possibly TRBD1 for D (5 bases). Germline V lookup: CDR1 MDHEN, CDR2 SYDVKM. V lost 6 bases, J lost 2 bases, and 13 bases lay in between. The CDR3 length is 14 residues. This CDR3 reads CASRKGPTNYGYTF. Written as DNA, the CDR3 is TGTGCCAGCAGGAAGGGACCGACGAACTATGGCTACACCTTC.

The V and J genes are TRBV4-1 and TRBJ2-3; 8 nucleotides agree with TRBD1. The V segment lost 5 bases and the J segment 3 bases; nucleotides outside the gene matches: 10. Per germline, CDR1 MGHRA and CDR2 YSYEKL. The CDR3 sequence is 16 residues long. CDR3 amino acids: CASSKSGQGGTDTQYF. The CDR3 nucleotides read TGCGCCAGCAGCAAAAGTGGACAGGGTGGGACAGATACGCAGTATTTT.

V is TRBV2 and J is TRBJ2-3; no clear D gene. This CDR3 comprises 16 residues. V lost 8 bases and J 1 base, leaving 19 bases between the germline ends. The germline CDR1 and CDR2 sequences are SNHLY and FYNNEI. The CDR3 protein is CASLTSLGRGTDTQYF. CDR3 bases: TGTGCCAGCCTAACGTCTCTAGGACGGGGCACAGATACGCAGTATTTT.

The chain is built from TRBV19 and TRBJ2-3; D gene uncertain. Germline CDR1 LNHDA, CDR2 SQIVND (reference sequence). Trimming took 10 bases from V and 2 from J, leaving 19 bases between them. This CDR3 spans 15 amino acids. In nucleotides, the CDR3 is TGTGCCACTGCCCCTACAGAGACGTACACAGATACGCAGTATTTT. Its protein is CATAPTETYTDTQYF.

Here the CDR3 DNA reads TGTGCCAGCAGTTACCGTTTAAGAGATCAGCCCCAGCATTTT. This codes for CASSYRLRDQPQHF. The V gene is TRBV6-5, the J gene TRBJ1-5, with D uncertain. CDR3 length: 14 residues. Trimming took 2 bases from V and 5 from J, leaving 10 bases between them. From germline, CDR1 is MNHEY and CDR2 SVGAGI.

This sequence joins TRBV6-1 and TRBJ2-2; tentative D call: TRBD2 (6 bases). The germline gives CDR1 MNHNS, CDR2 SASEGT. Trimming left V 3 bases short and J 3 bases short, with 20 bases between. This CDR3 contains 18 residues. The CDR3 nucleotides read TGTGCCAGCAGTGACCCCCCTGGGGGGAGGACGGACACCGGGGAGCTGTTTTTT. This sequence encodes CASSDPPGGRTDTGELFF.

V is TRBV7-9 and J is TRBJ2-2, with unresolved D. Germline assignment: CDR1 SEHNR and CDR2 FQNEAQ (reference sequence). The CDR3 is 14 residues long. V was shortened by 4 bases and J by 5 bases, with 11 bases between the two germline ends. This chain's CDR3 is CASSSITSTGELFF. CDR3 DNA sequence: TGTGCCAGCAGCTCCATTACATCGACCGGGGAGCTGTTTTTT.

The CDR3 sequence: CASSSTGYYTF. CDR3 DNA: TGTGCCAGCAGCTCGACAGGGTACTACACCTTC. The chain couples TRBV7-9 to TRBJ1-2, with 7 bases fitting TRBD1. The junction had 3 bases not matched to a gene; V was cut back by 4 bases and J by 10 bases. The CDR3 is made up of 11 amino acids. CDR1 is SEHNR, CDR2 FQNEAQ, per germline (reference sequence).

The chain recombines TRBV7-2 with TRBJ1-3; D call uncertain. V shed 3 bases and J shed 0 bases, with 9 bases lying between them. CDR1 is SGHTA and CDR2 is FQGNSA in the germline V gene. This CDR3 has 15 amino acids. CDR3 nucleotides: TGTGCCAGCAGCTTGGGCCTCGGCTCTGGAAACACCATATATTTT. Protein sequence: CASSLGLGSGNTIYF.

The V and J genes are TRBV7-7 and TRBJ2-1; D is unresolved. V was clipped by 2 bases and J by 9 bases, with 11 bases between them. CDR1 is SSHAT, CDR2 FNYEAQ, per germline (reference sequence). The CDR3 extends over 13 amino acids. This CDR3 reads CASSLCYAPEQFF. The CDR3 DNA reads TGTGCCAGCAGCTTATGTTATGCACCTGAGCAGTTCTTC.

The chain joins TRBV7-2 to TRBJ2-1, with a possible D match to TRBD2 (5 bases). The germline V gene encodes CDR1 SGHTA and CDR2 FQGNSA. V was clipped by 4 bases and J by 0 bases, with 13 bases between them. The CDR3 contains 16 residues. This CDR3 is CASSSLAYPSYNEQFF. Written as DNA, the CDR3 is TGTGCCAGCAGCTCGTTAGCGTACCCCTCCTACAATGAGCAGTTCTTC.

This clone was recorded only once. J is TRBJ1-2 and V is TRBV29-1; no reliable D call. V was trimmed by 0 bases and J by 8 bases, leaving 7 bases between them. Germline-derived CDR1 and CDR2 are SQVTM and ANQGSEA. The CDR3 length is 11 residues. The CDR3 sequence: CSVEEAGGYTF. The DNA for the CDR3 is TGCAGCGTTGAAGAGGCAGGCGGCTACACCTTC.

The chain combines TRBV28 with TRBJ2-7; D is possibly TRBD2 (6 bases). CDR3 length: 16 amino acids. V lost 4 bases to trimming and J lost 4 bases, with 20 bases between them. The germline V gene has CDR1 MDHEN and CDR2 SYDVKM. This CDR3 is CASSSPGGSGSYEQYF. In nucleotides, the CDR3 is TGTGCCAGCAGTTCCCCGGGTGGAAGCGGGTCGTACGAGCAGTACTTC. Together with reference TRBV28 and TRBJ2-7, the CDR3 gives the full variable domain: DVKVTQSSRYLVKRTGEKVFLECVQDMDHENMFWYRQDPGLGLRLIYFSYDVKMKEKGDIPEGYSVSREKKERFSLILESASTNQTSMYLCASSSPGGSGSYEQYFGPGTRLTVT.

The chain employs TRBV5-1 and TRBJ2-5; D gene ambiguous. The CDR3 is made up of 15 amino acids. Germline V gene lookup returns CDR1 SGHRS and CDR2 YFSETQ. The germline V and J ends were trimmed by 0 bases and 3 bases, with 12 bases remaining between them. DNA of the CDR3: TGCGCCAGCAGCTTGGGCGGTAATATAAAAGAGACCCAGTACTTC. Its protein is CASSLGGNIKETQYF. The entire variable domain, with the rest obtained from reference TRBV5-1 and TRBJ2-5, is as follows: KAGVTQTPRYLIKTRGQQVTLSCSPISGHRSVSWYQQTPGQGLQFLFEYFSETQRNKGNFPGRFSGRQFSNSRSEMNVSTLELGDSALYLCASSLGGNIKETQYFGPGTRLLVL.